This TCR beta chain originates from a study of T-cell memory formation after mild COVID-19. The V segment lost 4 bases and the J segment 0 bases; nucleotides outside the gene matches: 3. Germline V gene data show CDR1 as SGHRS and CDR2 as YFSETQ. This CDR3 has 15 amino acids. MiXCR, applied by TCRdb to the 5' RACE reads, yields one record per CDR3 protein. The repertoire includes fewer than 400,000 distinct CDR3 sequences, over 10% of them detected once, and roughly a fifth sits in the top ten. The source is a man aged 18-30 years who had mild COVID-19 (a few samples of this study predate the infection). Cell type and time point are not known. The material sequenced was PBMCs or a T cell subset sorted from them (not recorded which). This rearrangement joins TRBV5-1 to TRBJ2-2; TRBD1 matches 7 bases. Here the CDR3 DNA reads TGCGCCAGCAGCAGGGACAGACCGAACACCGGGGAGCTGTTTTTT. Translated: CASSRDRPNTGELFF.